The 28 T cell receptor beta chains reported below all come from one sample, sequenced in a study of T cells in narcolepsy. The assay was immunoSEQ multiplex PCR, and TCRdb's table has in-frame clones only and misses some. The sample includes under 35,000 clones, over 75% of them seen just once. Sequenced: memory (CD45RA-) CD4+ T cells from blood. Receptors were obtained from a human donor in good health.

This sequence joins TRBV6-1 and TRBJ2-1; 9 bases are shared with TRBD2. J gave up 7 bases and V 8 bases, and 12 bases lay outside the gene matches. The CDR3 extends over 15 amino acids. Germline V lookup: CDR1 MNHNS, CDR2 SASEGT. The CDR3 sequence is CASREGTSNGNEQFF. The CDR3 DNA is TGTGCCAGCCGAGAGGGGACTAGCAATGGGAATGAGCAGTTCTTC.

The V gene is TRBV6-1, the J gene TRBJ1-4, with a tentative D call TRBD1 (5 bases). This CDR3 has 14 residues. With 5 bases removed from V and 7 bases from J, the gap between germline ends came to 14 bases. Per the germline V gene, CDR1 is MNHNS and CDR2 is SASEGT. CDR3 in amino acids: CASSRGRAAEKLFF. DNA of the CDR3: TGTGCCAGCAGTCGTGGCAGGGCGGCTGAAAAACTGTTTTTT.

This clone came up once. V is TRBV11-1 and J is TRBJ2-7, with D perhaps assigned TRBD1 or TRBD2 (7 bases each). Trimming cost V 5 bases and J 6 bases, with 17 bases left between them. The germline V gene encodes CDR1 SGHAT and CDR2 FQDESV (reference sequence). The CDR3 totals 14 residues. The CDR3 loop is CASSPNAGGGEQYF. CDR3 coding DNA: TGTGCCAGCAGCCCTAACGCAGGGGGGGGCGAGCAGTACTTC.

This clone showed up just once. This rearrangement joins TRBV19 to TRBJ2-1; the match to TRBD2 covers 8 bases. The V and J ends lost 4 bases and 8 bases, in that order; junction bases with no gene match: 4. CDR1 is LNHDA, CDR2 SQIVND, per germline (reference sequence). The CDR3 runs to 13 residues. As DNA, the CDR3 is TGTGCCAGTAGTACTAGCGGGCGAGATGAGCAGTTCTTC. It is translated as CASSTSGRDEQFF.

CDR3 amino acids: CASTSTPRGTQYF. CDR3 DNA sequence: TGTGCCAGCACTTCAACCCCCCGGGGCACGCAGTATTTT. This chain joins TRBV27 and TRBJ2-3, with D possibly called TRBD1 or TRBD2 (5 bases each). Trimming removed 7 bases at V and 9 bases at J, with 17 bases between. The CDR3 is 13 amino acids. Germline CDR1 reads MNHEY; CDR2 reads SMNVEV (reference sequence).

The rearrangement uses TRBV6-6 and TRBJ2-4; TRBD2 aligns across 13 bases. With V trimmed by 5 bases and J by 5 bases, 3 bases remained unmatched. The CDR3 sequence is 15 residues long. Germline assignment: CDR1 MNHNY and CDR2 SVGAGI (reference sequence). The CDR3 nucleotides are TGTGCCAGCAGTACTAGCGGGAGGGCCGAAAACATTCAGTACTTC. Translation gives CASSTSGRAENIQYF.

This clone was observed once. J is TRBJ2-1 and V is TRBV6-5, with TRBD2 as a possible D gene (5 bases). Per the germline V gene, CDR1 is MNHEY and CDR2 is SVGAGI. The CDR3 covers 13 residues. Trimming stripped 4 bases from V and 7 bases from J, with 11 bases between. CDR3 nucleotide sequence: TGTGCCAGCAGTTTTAGTACGGGGAATGAGCAGTTCTTC. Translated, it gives CASSFSTGNEQFF.

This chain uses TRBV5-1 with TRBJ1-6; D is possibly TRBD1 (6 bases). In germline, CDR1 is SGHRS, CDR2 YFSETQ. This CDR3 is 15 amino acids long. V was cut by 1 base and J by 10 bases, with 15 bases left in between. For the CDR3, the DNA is TGCGCCAGCAGCTTGCTGACGGAGGGGGGATCACCCCTCCACTTT. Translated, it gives CASSLLTEGGSPLHF. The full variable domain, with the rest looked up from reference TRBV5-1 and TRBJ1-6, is KAGVTQTPRYLIKTRGQQVTLSCSPISGHRSVSWYQQTPGQGLQFLFEYFSETQRNKGNFPGRFSGRQFSNSRSEMNVSTLELGDSALYLCASSLLTEGGSPLHFGNGTRLTVT.

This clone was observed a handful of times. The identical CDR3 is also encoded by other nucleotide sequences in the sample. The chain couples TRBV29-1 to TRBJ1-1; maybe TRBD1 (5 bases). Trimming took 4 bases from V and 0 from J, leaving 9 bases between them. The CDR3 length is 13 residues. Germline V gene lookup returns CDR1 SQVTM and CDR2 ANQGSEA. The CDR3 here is CSVGGGMNTEAFF. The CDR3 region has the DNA TGCAGCGTTGGGGGGGGGATGAACACTGAAGCTTTCTTT.

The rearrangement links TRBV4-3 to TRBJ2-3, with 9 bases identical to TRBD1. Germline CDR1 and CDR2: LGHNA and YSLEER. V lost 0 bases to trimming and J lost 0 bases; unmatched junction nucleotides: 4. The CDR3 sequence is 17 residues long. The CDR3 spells CASSQDGQGLSTDTQYF. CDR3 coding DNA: TGCGCCAGCAGCCAAGACGGACAGGGGCTGAGCACAGATACGCAGTATTTT.

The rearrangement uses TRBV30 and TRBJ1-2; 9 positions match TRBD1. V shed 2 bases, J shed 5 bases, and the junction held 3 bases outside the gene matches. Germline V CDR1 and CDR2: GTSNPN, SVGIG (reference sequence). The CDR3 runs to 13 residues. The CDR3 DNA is TGTGCCTGGAGTCCCGGGACAGGGTATGGCTACACCTTC. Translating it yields CAWSPGTGYGYTF.

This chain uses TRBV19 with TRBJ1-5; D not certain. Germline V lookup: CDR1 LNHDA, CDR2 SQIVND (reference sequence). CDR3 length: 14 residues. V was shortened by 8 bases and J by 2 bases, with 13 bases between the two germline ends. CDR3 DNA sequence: TGTGCCAGTCGGGAGGATTTGGGCAATCAGCCCCAGCATTTT. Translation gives CASREDLGNQPQHF.

The CDR3 DNA is TGTGCCATCAGTGGGTTTCCCAGGGGCTCTGGATCGGGTGGCTACACCTTC. It is translated as CAISGFPRGSGSGGYTF. The chain recombines TRBV10-3 with TRBJ1-2; maybe TRBD1 (6 bases). CDR1 is ENHRY and CDR2 is SYGVKD in the germline V gene. CDR3 size: 17 residues. The V and J ends lost 4 bases and 7 bases respectively, with 25 bases between them.

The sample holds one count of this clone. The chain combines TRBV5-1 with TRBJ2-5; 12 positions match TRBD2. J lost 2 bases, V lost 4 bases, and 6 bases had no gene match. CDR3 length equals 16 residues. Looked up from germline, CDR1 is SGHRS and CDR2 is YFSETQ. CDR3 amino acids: CASSHRTSGAQETQYF. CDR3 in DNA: TGCGCCAGCAGCCACCGGACTAGCGGGGCGCAAGAGACCCAGTACTTC.

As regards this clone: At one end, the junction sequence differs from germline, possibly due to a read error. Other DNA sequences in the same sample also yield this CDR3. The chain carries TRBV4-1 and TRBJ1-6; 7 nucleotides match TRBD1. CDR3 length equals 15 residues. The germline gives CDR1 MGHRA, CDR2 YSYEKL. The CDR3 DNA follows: TGCGCCAGCAGCCAAAAGACAGGGTATAATTCACCTCTCCACTTT. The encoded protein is CASSQKTGYNSPLHF.

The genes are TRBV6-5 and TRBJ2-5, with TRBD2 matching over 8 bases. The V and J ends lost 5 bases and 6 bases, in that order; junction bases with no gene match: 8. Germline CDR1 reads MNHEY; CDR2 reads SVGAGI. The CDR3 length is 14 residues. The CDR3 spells CASSPYPGGQTQYF. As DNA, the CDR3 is TGTGCCAGCAGTCCTTATCCGGGGGGGCAGACCCAGTACTTC.

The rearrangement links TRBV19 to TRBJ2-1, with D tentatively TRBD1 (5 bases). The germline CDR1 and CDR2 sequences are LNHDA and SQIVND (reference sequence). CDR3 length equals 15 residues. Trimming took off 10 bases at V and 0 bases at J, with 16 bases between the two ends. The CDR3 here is CATGPDRSSYNEQFF. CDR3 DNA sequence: TGTGCCACTGGCCCCGACAGAAGCTCCTACAATGAGCAGTTCTTC.

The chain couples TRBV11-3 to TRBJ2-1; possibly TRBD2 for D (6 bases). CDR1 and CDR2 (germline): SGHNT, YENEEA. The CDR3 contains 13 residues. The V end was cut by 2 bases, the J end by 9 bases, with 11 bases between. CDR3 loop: CASSLRRGSEQFF. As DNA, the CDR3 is TGTGCCAGCAGCTTAAGGAGGGGTAGTGAGCAGTTCTTC. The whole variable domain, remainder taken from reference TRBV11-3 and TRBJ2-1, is EAGVVQSPRYKIIEKKQPVAFWCNPISGHNTLYWYLQNLGQGPELLIRYENEEAVDDSQLPKDRFSAERLKGVDSTLKIQPAELGDSAVYLCASSLRRGSEQFFGPGTRLTVL.

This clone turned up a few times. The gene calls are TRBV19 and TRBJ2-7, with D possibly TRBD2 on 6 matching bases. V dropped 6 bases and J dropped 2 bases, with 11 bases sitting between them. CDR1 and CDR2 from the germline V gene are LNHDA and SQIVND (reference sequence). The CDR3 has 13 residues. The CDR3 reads CASSRTITYEQYF. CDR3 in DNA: TGTGCCAGTAGCAGGACTATTACCTACGAGCAGTACTTC.

The CDR3 sequence is CASSEGAGQVRFREGYTF. The CDR3 DNA sequence: TGTGCCAGCAGTGAAGGCGCGGGACAGGTAAGATTCCGGGAAGGCTACACCTTC. The chain links TRBV2 to TRBJ1-2; 8 bases agree with TRBD1. Looked up from germline, CDR1 is SNHLY and CDR2 is FYNNEI. The CDR3 runs to 18 residues. With V trimmed by 1 base and J by 8 bases, 18 bases remained unmatched.

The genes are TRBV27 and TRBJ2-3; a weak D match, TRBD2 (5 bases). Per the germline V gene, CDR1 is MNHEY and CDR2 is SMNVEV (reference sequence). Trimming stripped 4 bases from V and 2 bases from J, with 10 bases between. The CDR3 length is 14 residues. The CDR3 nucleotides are TGTGCCAGCAGTTCACTAGGGAACACAGATACGCAGTATTTT. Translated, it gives CASSSLGNTDTQYF.

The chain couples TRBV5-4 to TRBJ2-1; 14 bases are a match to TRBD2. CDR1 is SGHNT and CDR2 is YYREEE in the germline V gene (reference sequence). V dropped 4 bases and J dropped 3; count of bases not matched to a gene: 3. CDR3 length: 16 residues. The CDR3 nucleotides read TGTGCCAGCAGCCACGGACTAGCGGGAGGCTACAATGAGCAGTTCTTC. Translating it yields CASSHGLAGGYNEQFF.

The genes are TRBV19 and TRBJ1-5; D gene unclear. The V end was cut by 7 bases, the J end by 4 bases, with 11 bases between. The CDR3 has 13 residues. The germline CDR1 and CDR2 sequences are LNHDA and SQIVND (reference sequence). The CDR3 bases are TGTGCCAGTAATAGATACAGAAATCAGCCCCAGCATTTT. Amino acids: CASNRYRNQPQHF.

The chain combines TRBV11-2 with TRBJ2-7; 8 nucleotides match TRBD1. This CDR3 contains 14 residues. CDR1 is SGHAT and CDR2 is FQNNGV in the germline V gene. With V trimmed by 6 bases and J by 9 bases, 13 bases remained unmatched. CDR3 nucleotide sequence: TGTGCCAGCAGATCCGGGACAGGATTTACCGGGCAGTACTTC. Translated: CASRSGTGFTGQYF.

The CDR3 here is CASSFTVTGQPQHF. The DNA for the CDR3 is TGTGCCAGCAGTTTTACAGTTACGGGACAGCCCCAGCATTTT. The V call is TRBV6-5, the J call TRBJ1-5; D is uncertain. This CDR3 has 14 residues. Trimming stripped 4 bases from V and 7 bases from J, with 14 bases between. Germline V gene lookup returns CDR1 MNHEY and CDR2 SVGAGI.

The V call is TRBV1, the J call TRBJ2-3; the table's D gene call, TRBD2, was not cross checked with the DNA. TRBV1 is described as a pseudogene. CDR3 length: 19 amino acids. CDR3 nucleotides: TGCACCAGCAGCCCTCAGACTAGCGGGAGGGGACTCGGCACAGATACGCAGTATTTT. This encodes CTSSPQTSGRGLGTDTQYF.

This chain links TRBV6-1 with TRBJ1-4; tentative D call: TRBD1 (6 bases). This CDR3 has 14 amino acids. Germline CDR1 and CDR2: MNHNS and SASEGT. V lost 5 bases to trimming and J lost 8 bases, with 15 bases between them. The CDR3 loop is CASSPGQEGEKLFF. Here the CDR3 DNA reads TGTGCCAGCAGTCCGGGACAAGAAGGAGAAAAACTGTTTTTT.

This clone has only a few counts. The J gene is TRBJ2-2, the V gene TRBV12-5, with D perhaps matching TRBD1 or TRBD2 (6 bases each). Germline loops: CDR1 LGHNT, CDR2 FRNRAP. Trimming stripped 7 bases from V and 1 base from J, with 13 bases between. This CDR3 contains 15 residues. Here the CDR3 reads CASAFGGLNTGELFF. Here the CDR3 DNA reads TGTGCTAGTGCCTTTGGGGGGCTGAACACCGGGGAGCTGTTTTTT. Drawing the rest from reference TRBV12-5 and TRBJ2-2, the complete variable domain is DARVTQTPRHKVTEMGQEVTMRCQPILGHNTVFWYRQTMMQGLELLAYFRNRAPLDDSGMPKDRFSAEMPDATLATLKIQPSEPRDSAVYFCASAFGGLNTGELFFGEGSRLTVL.